The present T cell receptor beta chain was sequenced within a study of T cell responses to AZD1222 COVID-19 vaccine. Points from the study as a whole: Reports indicate that nearly half of spike-specific TCRs are directed at unmutated variant regions.

Some clones are missing from TCRdb's copy, which holds only in-frame ones; the method was immunoSEQ multiplex PCR. The table has 100,000 to 130,000 clones, around nine tenths seen once. A remark on this clone: Its antigen remains unknown.

The V gene end was trimmed by 7 bases and the J gene end by 0 bases; junction bases not matched to a gene: 8. In germline, CDR1 is MDHEN, CDR2 SYDVKM. This CDR3 spans 16 amino acids. This clonotype was sampled from an adult in good health. The chain recombines TRBV28 with TRBJ2-1, with 8 bases matching TRBD2. The source was peripheral blood, collected on day 0 of MenACWY control vaccination. CDR3 protein: CASTPPGGGSYNEQFF. The CDR3 bases are TGTGCCAGCACCCCACCGGGGGGGGGCTCCTACAATGAGCAGTTCTTC.